The 31 T cell receptor beta chains below come from one sample, sequenced in a study of human T cells and chemical hapten exposure. TCRdb re-called the RACE reads through MiXCR, storing one row per CDR3 protein. This table holds about 51,000 distinct CDR3 sequences, around 9.4% found once. The time point: pre-sensitization, week 0. Treatment specified: therapeutic diphenylcyclopropenone sensitization with weekly scalp DPC. Source: whole blood, taken in connection with sensitization to the hapten diphenylcyclopropenone (DPC). The source is a woman in her thirties or forties with alopecia areata. Some clones in this sample may be carry-over from other donors' samples.

The V and J genes are TRBV29-1 and TRBJ2-1; D could derive from TRBD1 or TRBD2 (5 bases each). CDR3 length equals 12 residues. V was cut by 2 bases and J by 7 bases, with 9 bases left in between. The germline gives CDR1 SQVTM, CDR2 ANQGSEA. DNA for the CDR3: TGCAGCGTTGAACAGGGCGGGAATGAGCAGTTCTTC. Translating it yields CSVEQGGNEQFF.

This clonotype was counted at least ten times. The chain recombines TRBV7-6 with TRBJ2-5, with D unresolved. This CDR3 spans 13 amino acids. Trimming pared 4 bases from V and 1 base from J, leaving 7 bases between. Germline V CDR1 and CDR2: SGHVS, FNYEAQ. CDR3 loop: CASSYGRQETQYF. The CDR3, as DNA: TGTGCCAGCAGCTACGGCCGCCAAGAGACCCAGTACTTC.

This clonotype was counted at least ten times. The chain employs TRBV4-1 and TRBJ1-2; D unclear. Trimming took off 0 bases at V and 7 bases at J, with 12 bases between the two ends. Germline V gene data show CDR1 as MGHRA and CDR2 as YSYEKL. The CDR3 has 14 residues. In DNA, the CDR3 is TGCGCCAGCAGCCAAGAGTCATTGTACGGTGGCTACACCTTC. Translation gives CASSQESLYGGYTF.

V gene TRBV9 combines with J gene TRBJ2-1; D might be TRBD2 (6 bases). Trimming removed 1 base at V and 4 bases at J, with 15 bases between. Germline lookup yields CDR1 SGDLS and CDR2 YYNGEE. This CDR3 has 16 residues. CDR3 in DNA: TGTGCCAGCAGCGTACTCTGGCGGGGCGGGTACAATGAGCAGTTCTTC. Translating gives CASSVLWRGGYNEQFF.

This clonotype has a count of ten or more. The chain uses TRBV6-1 and TRBJ2-6; D remains unclear. CDR3 size: 15 residues. In germline, CDR1 is MNHNS, CDR2 SASEGT. V lost 4 bases, J lost 0 bases, and 7 bases lay in between. CDR3 loop: CASSVFDSGANVLTF. The CDR3 DNA follows: TGTGCCAGCAGTGTATTTGACTCTGGGGCCAACGTCCTGACTTTC.

The chain recombines TRBV4-1 with TRBJ2-1, with D perhaps TRBD2 (5 bases). CDR1 is MGHRA and CDR2 is YSYEKL in the germline V gene. V was pared by 2 bases and J by 1 base, with 9 bases between. This CDR3 region has 15 residues. DNA for the CDR3: TGCGCCAGCAGCCAAATGGCGGGTTCCTACAATGAGCAGTTCTTC. This translates into CASSQMAGSYNEQFF.

This clonotype was counted many times. The chain is built from TRBV6-6 and TRBJ1-2; D may be TRBD1 (5 bases). V was trimmed by 6 bases and J by 13 bases, leaving 15 bases between them. Germline V gene data show CDR1 as MNHNY and CDR2 as SVGAGI (reference sequence). This CDR3 is 11 amino acids long. CDR3 in amino acids: CASSPTVHLTF. The CDR3 DNA reads as TGTGCCAGCAGCCCGACAGTGCATCTCACCTTC.

This clonotype occurred many times. The CDR3 protein is CASSQDLGVGITYGYTF. For the CDR3, the DNA is TGTGCCAGCAGCCAAGATCTAGGCGTGGGGATAACCTATGGCTACACCTTC. The chain has TRBV14 and TRBJ1-2; D uncertain. Germline CDR1 and CDR2: SGHDN and FVKESK. The germline V and J ends were trimmed by 0 bases and 4 bases, with 18 bases remaining between them. The CDR3 sequence is 17 residues long.

At least ten counts were recorded for this clonotype. The chain links TRBV6-2 or TRBV6-3 to TRBJ2-3; perhaps TRBD2 as D (7 bases). This CDR3 is built from 15 residues. V lost 6 bases, J lost 9 bases, and 22 bases lay in between. Germline CDR1 MNHEY, CDR2 SVGEGT. In DNA, the CDR3 is TGTGCCAGCAGCAGGGACGAACTGGGGGGGCCAACGCAGTATTTT. Its protein is CASSRDELGGPTQYF.

This clonotype came up many times. The chain recombines TRBV6-4 with TRBJ2-2; unclear D gene. Germline V lookup: CDR1 MRHNA, CDR2 SNTAGT. The ends were cut back, 6 bases at V and 5 bases at J, with 7 bases in the middle. This CDR3 spans 12 amino acids. The CDR3: CASSLGTGELFF. In DNA, the CDR3 is TGTGCCAGCAGCCTGGGGACCGGGGAGCTGTTTTTT.

The table lists this clonotype with a few counts. The DNA for the CDR3 is TGTGCCAGCAGCTTAGTGGGCTCTGGGGCCAACGTCCTGACTTTC. Amino acids: CASSLVGSGANVLTF. The J gene is TRBJ2-6, the V gene TRBV7-3; no clear D gene. V shed 2 bases and J shed 0 bases, with 5 bases lying between them. The CDR3 covers 15 residues. Per germline, CDR1 SGHTA and CDR2 FQGTGA. The whole variable domain, filled in from reference TRBV7-3 and TRBJ2-6, reads GAGVSQTPSNKVTEKGKYVELRCDPISGHTALYWYRQSLGQGPEFLIYFQGTGAADDSGLPNDRFFAVRPEGSVSTLKIQRTERGDSAVYLCASSLVGSGANVLTFGAGSRLTVL.

The DNA for the CDR3 is TGTGCCAGCAGCCAAGAGATAACCCCCTACGAGCAGTACTTC. Translating gives CASSQEITPYEQYF. This chain links TRBV3-1 with TRBJ2-7, with D unresolved. Germline assignment: CDR1 LGHDT and CDR2 YNNKEL (reference sequence). This CDR3 contains 14 residues. With 0 bases removed from V and 2 bases from J, the gap between germline ends came to 8 bases.

This clonotype was seen a few times. The rearrangement joins TRBV28 to TRBJ1-4, with a weak D call TRBD1 (5 bases). Trimming shortened V by 5 bases and J by 8 bases, and 9 bases separated the two germline ends. In germline, CDR1 is MDHEN, CDR2 SYDVKM. The CDR3 has 12 residues. CDR3 sequence: CASSRTQEKLFF. The CDR3 DNA reads TGTGCCAGCAGTAGGACACAGGAAAAACTGTTTTTT.

In its sample, this clonotype was seen many times. CDR3 bases: TGTGCCAGCAGCTTACCACCGGGACAGGGAATCACCGGGGAGCTGTTTTTT. Its translation: CASSLPPGQGITGELFF. The chain uses TRBV7-6 and TRBJ2-2; 9 bases line up with TRBD1. V lost 2 bases to trimming and J lost 4 bases; unmatched junction nucleotides: 8. This CDR3 region has 17 residues. Germline V gene sequence: CDR1 SGHVS, CDR2 FNYEAQ.

This clonotype was seen many times. The chain couples TRBV9 to TRBJ2-5; D possibly corresponds to TRBD2 (5 bases). Germline V gene data show CDR1 as SGDLS and CDR2 as YYNGEE. This CDR3 is 16 amino acids long. Deletions cut 5 bases from V and 4 bases from J, with 21 bases between. The CDR3 bases are TGTGCCAGCAGTCCCCCCGGTGGGAGTGACGGAGAGACCCAGTACTTC. It codes for CASSPPGGSDGETQYF.

The rearrangement uses TRBV29-1 and TRBJ1-3; no reliable D call. The germline V and J ends were trimmed by 6 bases and 1 base, with 7 bases remaining between them. Per the germline V gene, CDR1 is SQVTM and CDR2 is ANQGSEA. The CDR3 runs 12 residues. The CDR3 DNA reads as TGCAGCGTCACAGAATCTGGAAACACCATATATTTT. It yields the protein CSVTESGNTIYF.

The chain has TRBV12-5 and TRBJ2-2; D is unresolved. V lost 0 bases to trimming and J lost 4 bases, with 6 bases between them. The CDR3 runs to 14 residues. Germline V CDR1 and CDR2: LGHNT, FRNRAP. The CDR3 DNA sequence: TGTGCTAGTGGTTTGGTAATGTCCACCGGGGAGCTGTTTTTT. Translating gives CASGLVMSTGELFF.

This clonotype has a count of ten or more. This rearrangement joins TRBV21-1 to TRBJ2-5. TRBV21-1 is assigned pseudogene status. The CDR3 extends over 11 amino acids. The CDR3 DNA sequence: TGTGCCAGCAGCAATGGGGAGACCCAGTACTTC. It is translated as CASSNGETQYF.

This clonotype has ten or more counts. The chain employs TRBV5-1 and TRBJ2-2; tentative D call: TRBD1 (6 bases). Germline-derived CDR1 and CDR2 are SGHRS and YFSETQ. The CDR3 is made up of 14 amino acids. Trimming took 4 bases from V and 1 from J, leaving 8 bases between them. CDR3 nucleotides: TGCGCCAGCAGCGCGACAGGGAACACCGGGGAGCTGTTTTTT. This sequence encodes CASSATGNTGELFF.

The chain recombines TRBV9 with TRBJ1-2; D unclear. Between the trimmed V and J ends, which lost 0 bases and 0 bases, there was a span of 9 bases. The germline V gene encodes CDR1 SGDLS and CDR2 YYNGEE. The CDR3 consists of 15 residues. In nucleotides, the CDR3 is TGTGCCAGCAGCGTAGATCGCGAGTCTAACTATGGCTACACCTTC. It encodes CASSVDRESNYGYTF.

This clonotype appeared many times. J is TRBJ2-7 and V is TRBV28, with no clear D. With 5 bases removed from V and 9 bases from J, the gap between germline ends came to 11 bases. The CDR3 covers 11 residues. Germline V gene sequence: CDR1 MDHEN, CDR2 SYDVKM. The CDR3 sequence: CASSALRRQYF. CDR3 DNA sequence: TGTGCCAGCAGTGCTCTACGACGGCAGTACTTC.

This chain links TRBV20-1 with TRBJ2-7, with 9 bases lining up with TRBD2. Germline V lookup: CDR1 DFQATT, CDR2 SNEGSKA (reference sequence). CDR3 length: 15 residues. The junction had 9 bases not matched to a gene; V was cut back by 1 base and J by 5 bases. CDR3 in amino acids: CSARVKVSGGHEQYF. The CDR3 region has the DNA TGCAGTGCTAGAGTTAAGGTTAGCGGGGGCCACGAGCAGTACTTC.

Many counts were recorded for this clonotype. This sequence joins TRBV20-1 and TRBJ1-6, with D unresolved. There are 13 residues in the CDR3. With 0 bases removed from V and 13 bases from J, the gap between germline ends came to 13 bases. Germline V gene lookup returns CDR1 DFQATT and CDR2 SNEGSKA (reference sequence). The chain's CDR3 is CSARDSGFTPLHF. The CDR3 DNA follows: TGCAGTGCTAGAGATTCTGGGTTTACGCCCCTCCACTTT.

Notes on this clonotype: This may be a read error: a much more frequent sequence differs by one nucleotide. This chain joins TRBV7-9 and TRBJ1-2, with D maybe TRBD1 (6 bases). The CDR3 is 12 residues long. The germline V gene encodes CDR1 SEHNR and CDR2 FQNEAQ (reference sequence). The CDR3 DNA reads TGTGCCGGCAGCTGGGACATTGATGGCTACACCTTC. Protein sequence: CAGSWDIDGYTF.

V is TRBV15 and J is TRBJ2-7, with TRBD2 matching over 8 bases. In germline, CDR1 is LNHNV, CDR2 YYDKDF (reference sequence). This CDR3 has 13 amino acids. The junction had 4 bases not matched to a gene; V was cut back by 3 bases and J by 6 bases. The CDR3 DNA sequence: TGTGCCACCAGCAGCATCCGGGGGGGCGAGCAGTACTTC. Protein: CATSSIRGGEQYF.

With respect to this clonotype: This may arise from a read error, as a much more abundant clone is one base away. The rearrangement links TRBV6-5 to TRBJ2-7, with a tentative D call TRBD2 (5 bases). CDR3 length: 14 residues. Trimming shortened V by 6 bases and J by 2 bases, and 14 bases separated the two germline ends. Germline CDR1 reads MNHEY; CDR2 reads SVGAGI. The CDR3 coding sequence is TGTGCCAGCAGGAGGACTTGCGGGCCCTACGAGCAGTACTTC. This translates into CASRRTCGPYEQYF.

This clonotype was seen many times. The chain uses TRBV5-6 and TRBJ1-5; 7 bases are shared with TRBD1. The CDR3 extends over 14 amino acids. The V gene end was trimmed by 2 bases and the J gene end by 4 bases; junction bases not matched to a gene: 3. CDR1 SGHDT and CDR2 YYEEEE come from the germline V gene. This CDR3 reads CASSFGTANQPQHF. In nucleotides, the CDR3 is TGTGCCAGCAGCTTCGGGACAGCTAATCAGCCCCAGCATTTT.

The chain recombines TRBV6-2 or TRBV6-3 with TRBJ2-1; D unresolved. Trimming shortened V by 0 bases and J by 9 bases, and 18 bases separated the two germline ends. The CDR3 is 16 residues long. Germline assignment: CDR1 MNHEY and CDR2 SVGEGT. The CDR3 loop is CASSYSLLKVHGEQFF. For the CDR3, the DNA is TGTGCCAGCAGTTACTCTCTTTTGAAGGTGCATGGTGAGCAGTTCTTC.

Comments on this clonotype: Given a much more abundant clone one base away, this may be a read error. The chain has TRBV6-6 and TRBJ2-5, with D possibly TRBD1 on 5 matching bases. Between the trimmed V and J ends, which lost 4 bases and 5 bases, there was a span of 11 bases. The CDR3 contains 13 residues. Germline V CDR1 and CDR2: MNHNY, SVGAGI (reference sequence). This CDR3 is CASSSREHETQYF. Here the CDR3 DNA reads TGTGCCAGCAGTTCCAGGGAACATGAGACCCAGTACTTC.

This clonotype was counted ten times or more. The genes are TRBV2 and TRBJ2-5; D is possibly TRBD2 (6 bases). The CDR3 runs to 14 residues. Looked up from germline, CDR1 is SNHLY and CDR2 is FYNNEI. The V end was cut by 11 bases, the J end by 2 bases, with 18 bases between. The CDR3 is CAVTSSAKQETQYF. CDR3 coding DNA: TGTGCCGTAACCTCTAGCGCTAAACAAGAGACCCAGTACTTC.

In its sample, this clonotype was seen many times. V is TRBV2 and J is TRBJ2-1; D is possibly TRBD1 or TRBD2 (5 bases each). This CDR3 is 13 amino acids long. V was pared by 4 bases and J by 10 bases, with 14 bases between. Germline lookup yields CDR1 SNHLY and CDR2 FYNNEI. CDR3: CASSGDESPEQFF. CDR3 in DNA: TGTGCCAGCAGTGGGGACGAGTCTCCCGAGCAGTTCTTC.